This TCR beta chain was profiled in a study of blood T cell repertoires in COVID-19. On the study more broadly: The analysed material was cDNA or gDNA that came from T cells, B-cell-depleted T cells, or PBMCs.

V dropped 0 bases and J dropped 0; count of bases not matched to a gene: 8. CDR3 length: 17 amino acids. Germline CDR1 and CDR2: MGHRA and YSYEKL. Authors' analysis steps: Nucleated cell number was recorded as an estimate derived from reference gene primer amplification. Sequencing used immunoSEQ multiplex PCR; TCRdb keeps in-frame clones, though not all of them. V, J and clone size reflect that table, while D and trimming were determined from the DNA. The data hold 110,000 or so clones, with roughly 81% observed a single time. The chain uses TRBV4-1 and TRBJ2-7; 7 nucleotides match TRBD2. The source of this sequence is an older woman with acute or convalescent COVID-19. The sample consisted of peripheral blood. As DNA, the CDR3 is TGCGCCAGCAGCCAAGATATCGGGGGAGGGGTCTCCTACGAGCAGTACTTC. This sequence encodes CASSQDIGGGVSYEQYF.